This passage covers 30 T cell receptor beta chains from one sample sequenced in a study of cytomegalovirus exposure and HLA in healthy donors. 13 Jbeta primers and 60 Vbeta primers were used for the PCR. TCRdb's table, derived via immunoSEQ multiplex PCR, lists solely in-frame clones and lacks some. The sample holds around 140,000 clones; approximately 78% are singletons and the top ten take about 3.2%. Sequencing was carried out using PBMCs. Source of these receptors: a man younger than 35 in good health and CMV-seropositive.

In its sample, this clone was seen a few times. V gene TRBV5-4 combines with J gene TRBJ1-1; 7 nucleotides agree with TRBD1. Germline values: CDR1 SGHNT, CDR2 YYREEE (reference sequence). The CDR3 extends over 13 amino acids. The junction had 3 bases not matched to a gene; V was cut back by 4 bases and J by 3 bases. In DNA form, the CDR3 reads TGTGCCAGCAGCCTTGGACAGGACACTGAAGCTTTCTTT. This codes for CASSLGQDTEAFF.

CDR3 amino acids: CASTGGTSYEQYF. CDR3 coding DNA: TGTGCCAGTACAGGAGGAACCTCCTACGAGCAGTACTTC. The gene calls are TRBV19 and TRBJ2-7; D might be TRBD2 (5 bases). The CDR3 is 13 residues long. Germline V gene sequence: CDR1 LNHDA, CDR2 SQIVND (reference sequence). The ends were cut back, 7 bases at V and 0 bases at J, with 10 bases in the middle.

The V and J genes are TRBV5-1 and TRBJ2-3; TRBD2 matches at 7 bases. Germline V gene sequence: CDR1 SGHRS, CDR2 YFSETQ. V lost 7 bases, J lost 2 bases, and 7 bases stayed unmatched. This CDR3 contains 14 residues. The CDR3 is CASWGGLTTDTQYF. The CDR3 DNA reads as TGCGCCAGCTGGGGGGGACTAACCACAGATACGCAGTATTTT. The whole variable domain, remainder taken from reference TRBV5-1 and TRBJ2-3, is KAGVTQTPRYLIKTRGQQVTLSCSPISGHRSVSWYQQTPGQGLQFLFEYFSETQRNKGNFPGRFSGRQFSNSRSEMNVSTLELGDSALYLCASWGGLTTDTQYFGPGTRLTVL.

The chain employs TRBV5-1 and TRBJ1-4; 10 bases fit TRBD1. Germline V gene sequence: CDR1 SGHRS, CDR2 YFSETQ. J gave up 8 bases and V 4 bases, and 8 bases lay outside the gene matches. The length of the CDR3 is 15 residues. CDR3 region: CASSLTPGQGEKLFF. CDR3 bases: TGCGCCAGCAGCCTAACACCGGGACAGGGGGAAAAACTGTTTTTT.

The rearrangement joins TRBV7-9 to TRBJ1-1, with TRBD1 matching 7 bases. The CDR3 is 12 amino acids. Germline-derived CDR1 and CDR2 are SEHNR and FQNEAQ (reference sequence). The J segment lost 6 bases and the V segment lost 5 bases, leaving 3 bases of the junction unmatched. The CDR3 reads CASSIGTAEAFF. The CDR3 bases are TGTGCCAGCAGCATAGGGACAGCTGAAGCTTTCTTT.

J is TRBJ1-5 and V is TRBV21-1. TRBV21-1 is flagged as a pseudogene. The CDR3 has 18 amino acids. Here the CDR3 DNA reads TGTGCCAGCAGCAAAGAAGGGCAGGAGGGGATCGGCAATCAGCCCCAGCATTTT. Its protein is CASSKEGQEGIGNQPQHF.

This clone was counted between two and nine times. A read error may account for a junction end that differs from germline. V usage is TRBV14 and J usage is TRBJ2-7; no clear D gene. The germline gives CDR1 SGHDN, CDR2 FVKESK. The CDR3 covers 15 residues. DNA of the CDR3: TGTGCCAGCATCCAAGCCGAAGCTACGACCTACGAGCAGTACTTC. Its protein product is CASIQAEATTYEQYF.

V is TRBV30 and J is TRBJ2-7; 7 bases fit TRBD1. The CDR3 is 11 amino acids. Germline lookup yields CDR1 GTSNPN and CDR2 SVGIG (reference sequence). J lost 7 bases, V lost 5 bases, and 5 bases had no gene match. CDR3 loop: CAWQQGCEQYF. The CDR3 bases are TGTGCCTGGCAACAGGGGTGTGAGCAGTACTTC.

As DNA, the CDR3 is TGCGCCAGCAGCCAATCCCCTCTAGCGAGCGAGCAGTACTTC. Amino acids: CASSQSPLASEQYF. This sequence joins TRBV4-1 and TRBJ2-7, with a weak D call TRBD2 (6 bases). In germline, CDR1 is MGHRA, CDR2 YSYEKL. The CDR3 contains 14 residues. Trimming stripped 2 bases from V and 6 bases from J, with 14 bases between.

The genes are TRBV5-6 and TRBJ2-3; D might be TRBD2 (6 bases). CDR3 length equals 16 residues. The germline gives CDR1 SGHDT, CDR2 YYEEEE. The V and J ends lost 1 base and 2 bases respectively, with 14 bases between them. The CDR3 bases are TGTGCCAGCAGCTTGTCGGGAGCCCCCGACACAGATACGCAGTATTTT. It translates to CASSLSGAPDTDTQYF.

This chain uses TRBV28 with TRBJ2-3; 7 bases align to TRBD1. Germline V CDR1 and CDR2: MDHEN, SYDVKM. CDR3 length: 14 amino acids. Trimming removed 5 bases from V and 4 bases from J; junction bases left unmatched: 6. The CDR3 sequence: CASSPEGAPDTQYF. CDR3 DNA: TGTGCCAGCAGTCCTGAGGGGGCCCCAGATACGCAGTATTTT.

V and J are TRBV18 and TRBJ2-5; 9 bases fit TRBD1. The CDR3 spans 14 residues. The V gene's germline CDR1 is KGHSH and CDR2 LQKENI. V shed 3 bases, J shed 2 bases, and the junction held 1 base outside the gene matches. The CDR3 DNA is TGTGCCAGCTCACCGGGACAGGGACAAGAGACCCAGTACTTC. Translated, it gives CASSPGQGQETQYF.

The CDR3 DNA follows: TGCGCCAGCAGCTCTTCAACTAGCACCTTTAGCACAGATACGCAGTATTTT. This codes for CASSSSTSTFSTDTQYF. The V and J genes are TRBV5-1 and TRBJ2-3; D is possibly TRBD2 (6 bases). V shed 3 bases and J shed 0 bases, with 17 bases lying between them. The CDR3 loop spans 17 amino acids. Germline V CDR1 and CDR2: SGHRS, YFSETQ.

This clone appeared a few times. The chain carries TRBV7-8 and TRBJ1-1; 10 bases are a match to TRBD1. Germline assignment: CDR1 SGHVS and CDR2 FQNEAQ. The CDR3 sequence is 14 residues long. The junction had 5 bases not matched to a gene; V was cut back by 5 bases and J by 5 bases. The CDR3 nucleotides are TGTGCCAGCAGCGACAGGGACAGGGGAACTGAAGCTTTCTTT. Translating it yields CASSDRDRGTEAFF.

The chain carries TRBV5-1 and TRBJ2-7; unclear D gene. Between the trimmed V and J ends, which lost 4 bases and 4 bases, there was a span of 6 bases. Looked up from germline, CDR1 is SGHRS and CDR2 is YFSETQ. The CDR3 consists of 11 residues. CDR3 in amino acids: CASSETYEQYF. As DNA, the CDR3 is TGCGCCAGCAGCGAGACATACGAGCAGTACTTC. Based on the CDR3 plus reference TRBV5-1 and TRBJ2-7, the full variable domain is KAGVTQTPRYLIKTRGQQVTLSCSPISGHRSVSWYQQTPGQGLQFLFEYFSETQRNKGNFPGRFSGRQFSNSRSEMNVSTLELGDSALYLCASSETYEQYFGPGTRLTVT.

The chain recombines TRBV6-5 with TRBJ2-6; D gene uncertain. This CDR3 is 16 amino acids long. Germline V gene lookup returns CDR1 MNHEY and CDR2 SVGAGI. V lost 0 bases and J 0 bases, leaving 6 bases between the germline ends. CDR3 coding DNA: TGTGCCAGCAGTTACTCGCAGGACTCTGGGGCCAACGTCCTGACTTTC. Translating gives CASSYSQDSGANVLTF.

J is TRBJ1-2 and V is TRBV27; 9 bases fit TRBD1. The germline gives CDR1 MNHEY, CDR2 SMNVEV (reference sequence). The CDR3 totals 18 residues. V was clipped by 1 base and J by 0 bases; unmatched bases: 9. In DNA, the CDR3 is TGTGCCAGCAGTTTATTCTCCGGGACAGGGCCTTCTAACTATGGCTACACCTTC. It yields the protein CASSLFSGTGPSNYGYTF.

CDR3 sequence: CASSLGLDEQFF. As DNA, the CDR3 is TGTGCCAGCAGCTTAGGACTCGATGAGCAGTTCTTC. The V and J genes are TRBV5-6 and TRBJ2-1; tentative D call: TRBD2 (5 bases). The V and J ends lost 2 bases and 8 bases respectively, with 8 bases between them. This CDR3 contains 12 residues. Germline loops: CDR1 SGHDT, CDR2 YYEEEE.

This clone was seen a few times. The rearrangement uses TRBV7-6 and TRBJ2-2; 9 bases map to TRBD2. V was clipped by 5 bases and J by 1 base; unmatched bases: 17. There are 20 residues in the CDR3. Germline V gene sequence: CDR1 SGHVS, CDR2 FNYEAQ. The CDR3 is CASSPRTAGGPFLNTGELFF. CDR3 bases: TGTGCCAGCAGCCCCAGAACCGCGGGAGGGCCATTTTTGAACACCGGGGAGCTGTTTTTT.

This sequence joins TRBV21-1 and TRBJ1-2; TRBD1, the D gene given by the table, was not confirmed from the DNA. TRBV21-1 is noted as a pseudogene. The CDR3 spans 15 residues. The CDR3 DNA is TGTGCCAGCAGCAACCCAGGACAGGGCCTAAAGAGCTACACCTTC. As protein: CASSNPGQGLKSYTF.

V is TRBV11-2 and J is TRBJ2-5, with TRBD2 matching 9 bases. The germline CDR1 and CDR2 sequences are SGHAT and FQNNGV. Germline trimming cut 2 bases from V and 1 base from J; bases unmatched to any gene: 5. This CDR3 contains 16 residues. CDR3 amino acids: CASSLPLAGPQETQYF. The CDR3, as DNA: TGTGCCAGCAGCTTACCCCTAGCGGGGCCCCAAGAGACCCAGTACTTC.

This chain links TRBV19 with TRBJ2-3; 7 nucleotides align to TRBD1. This CDR3 comprises 16 residues. J gave up 6 bases and V 5 bases, and 14 bases lay outside the gene matches. Per the germline V gene, CDR1 is LNHDA and CDR2 is SQIVND (reference sequence). CDR3 region: CASSPGTEPTDDTQYF. CDR3 DNA: TGTGCCAGTAGTCCCGGGACAGAGCCTACAGACGATACGCAGTATTTT.

This clone was picked up a small number of times. The rearrangement uses TRBV2 and TRBJ1-1, with D hard to call. With 5 bases removed from V and 0 bases from J, the gap between germline ends came to 10 bases. This CDR3 is 14 amino acids long. In germline, CDR1 is SNHLY, CDR2 FYNNEI. This chain's CDR3 is CASSSGIMNTEAFF. The CDR3 DNA follows: TGTGCCAGCAGTTCGGGAATTATGAACACTGAAGCTTTCTTT.

The chain uses TRBV27 and TRBJ2-1; D unclear. The CDR3 consists of 11 residues. The V end was cut by 5 bases, the J end by 9 bases, with 8 bases between. Germline assignment: CDR1 MNHEY and CDR2 SMNVEV (reference sequence). The CDR3 is CASSLVGEQFF. CDR3 in DNA: TGTGCCAGCAGTCTAGTCGGTGAGCAGTTCTTC.

The chain employs TRBV18 and TRBJ1-1; D unclear. The CDR3 sequence is 17 residues long. Germline V gene sequence: CDR1 KGHSH, CDR2 LQKENI. Deletions cut 2 bases from V and 2 bases from J, with 18 bases between. The CDR3 loop reads CASSPSLQPETNTEAFF. CDR3 in DNA: TGTGCCAGCTCACCAAGTCTACAGCCCGAGACAAACACTGAAGCTTTCTTT.

The chain is built from TRBV5-1 and TRBJ2-1, with 11 bases identical to TRBD2. CDR3 length equals 15 residues. J gave up 7 bases and V 4 bases, and 7 bases lay outside the gene matches. Germline V gene data show CDR1 as SGHRS and CDR2 as YFSETQ. CDR3 in amino acids: CASSPIAGGPNEQFF. The CDR3 nucleotides read TGCGCCAGCAGCCCTATAGCGGGAGGGCCTAATGAGCAGTTCTTC.

This chain joins TRBV28 and TRBJ1-1, with 11 bases that match TRBD1. The V gene end was trimmed by 6 bases and the J gene end by 10 bases; junction bases not matched to a gene: 13. Germline CDR1 MDHEN, CDR2 SYDVKM. CDR3 size: 15 residues. The CDR3 DNA follows: TGTGCCAGCAGGAAATTAGGGACAGGGGGGTTTGGAGCTTTCTTT. Protein sequence: CASRKLGTGGFGAFF.

This chain's CDR3 is CAIGDTQYF. The CDR3 bases are TGTGCCATCGGCGATACGCAGTATTTT. The rearrangement uses TRBV10-3 and TRBJ2-3; D is undetermined. From germline, CDR1 is ENHRY and CDR2 SYGVKD. The CDR3 totals 9 residues. Trimming removed 8 bases from V and 6 bases from J, with 3 bases in between.

This chain uses TRBV11-2 with TRBJ1-1; a possible D gene is TRBD1 (5 bases). CDR3 length equals 16 residues. Per the germline V gene, CDR1 is SGHAT and CDR2 is FQNNGV. V was pared by 3 bases and J by 4 bases, with 18 bases between. Here the CDR3 reads CASSLGGSILGTEAFF. CDR3 sequence (DNA): TGTGCCAGCAGCTTGGGGGGTTCGATCCTGGGCACTGAAGCTTTCTTT.

The chain combines TRBV28 with TRBJ2-5; D unresolved. V lost 4 bases and J lost 5, with 8 bases in between. This CDR3 is 12 amino acids long. Germline V gene data show CDR1 as MDHEN and CDR2 as SYDVKM. CDR3 nucleotide sequence: TGTGCCAGCAGTTCCCGAGTGGAGACCCAGTACTTC. This codes for CASSSRVETQYF.